Listed here are 26 T cell receptor beta chains from one sample, sequenced in a study of T cells in Graves' hyperthyroidism and ophthalmopathy. Amplification of TCR beta CDR3 regions was performed using RNA transcripts as template. HTBI primers drove first-round RT-PCR of the TCR CDR3. TCRdb analysed the multiplex PCR reads with MiXCR anew, one entry per CDR3 protein. The table shows roughly 500,000 distinct CDR3 sequences, with roughly 13% occurring only once. Material: blood. Receptor source: a woman aged 25 to 39 with Graves' hyperthyroidism that later progressed to Graves' ophthalmopathy.

This clonotype showed up many times. The chain joins TRBV3-1 to TRBJ1-1; D unclear. This CDR3 contains 12 residues. CDR1 and CDR2 from the germline V gene are LGHDT and YNNKEL (reference sequence). Trimming took 2 bases from V and 3 from J, leaving 4 bases between them. DNA for the CDR3: TGTGCCAGCAGCCAAATTGACACTGAAGCTTTCTTT. Translating gives CASSQIDTEAFF.

This clonotype has more than one count but fewer than ten. The CDR3 protein is CASGGDFLNEQFF. The CDR3 bases are TGTGCTAGTGGGGGGGACTTCCTAAATGAGCAGTTCTTC. The chain recombines TRBV12-5 with TRBJ2-1; the D gene is possibly TRBD2 (6 bases). The CDR3 has 13 residues. Germline V gives CDR1 LGHNT, CDR2 FRNRAP. The V gene lost 6 bases and the J gene lost 7 bases, with 13 bases spanning the gap. The full variable domain, rest sourced from reference TRBV12-5 and TRBJ2-1, is DARVTQTPRHKVTEMGQEVTMRCQPILGHNTVFWYRQTMMQGLELLAYFRNRAPLDDSGMPKDRFSAEMPDATLATLKIQPSEPRDSAVYFCASGGDFLNEQFFGPGTRLTVL.

This clonotype was counted at least ten times. The V call is TRBV6-1, the J call TRBJ1-2; 10 nucleotides align to TRBD1. Germline V gives CDR1 MNHNS, CDR2 SASEGT. The trim removed 5 bases at V and 3 bases at J, leaving 3 bases unmatched. The CDR3 has 14 residues. CDR3 sequence (DNA): TGTGCCAGCAGTATGGGACAGGGGTACTATGGCTACACCTTC. It yields the protein CASSMGQGYYGYTF.

This clonotype was seen a handful of times. The chain's CDR3 is CASGTGSASYTF. The CDR3 DNA reads TGTGCCAGCGGTACAGGGAGCGCTAGCTACACCTTC. The chain has TRBV28 and TRBJ1-2, with D possibly TRBD1 on 6 matching bases. V lost 8 bases, J lost 9 bases, and 16 bases lay in between. Germline V gives CDR1 MDHEN, CDR2 SYDVKM. The CDR3 covers 12 residues.

With respect to this clonotype: One base away lies a much larger clone, so this may be a sequencing read error. The chain uses TRBV20-1 and TRBJ2-6; the D gene is possibly TRBD1 (5 bases). This CDR3 has 15 residues. Per germline, CDR1 DFQATT and CDR2 SNEGSKA (reference sequence). Trimming left V 5 bases short and J 3 bases short, with 14 bases between. The DNA of the CDR3 is TGCAGTGCTCAGCCTCAGGGTGATGGGGCCAACGTCCTGACTTTC. Translated: CSAQPQGDGANVLTF.

This clonotype occurred a few times. This rearrangement joins TRBV4-3 to TRBJ2-7; TRBD1 might be the D (6 bases). V was shortened by 0 bases and J by 0 bases, with 12 bases between the two germline ends. This CDR3 has 16 residues. Germline values: CDR1 LGHNA, CDR2 YSLEER. The CDR3 is CASSQDNTGSSYEQYF. CDR3 DNA sequence: TGCGCCAGCAGCCAAGATAACACAGGGTCCTCCTACGAGCAGTACTTC.

This clonotype was counted at least ten times. This sequence joins TRBV20-1 and TRBJ1-6, with D possibly being TRBD1 (5 bases). Germline loops: CDR1 DFQATT, CDR2 SNEGSKA (reference sequence). CDR3 length: 13 amino acids. V was cut by 5 bases and J by 10 bases, with 15 bases left in between. CDR3 loop: CSALDSPASPLHF. The DNA of the CDR3 is TGCAGTGCTCTTGACAGTCCGGCCTCACCCCTCCACTTT.

The chain recombines TRBV5-8 with TRBJ2-1; no definite D call. The CDR3 length is 13 residues. Germline assignment: CDR1 SGHTS and CDR2 YDEGEE. Trimming left V 1 base short and J 8 bases short, with 10 bases between. This CDR3 reads CASSLSRIHEQFF. CDR3 coding DNA: TGTGCCAGCAGCTTGAGCAGGATCCATGAGCAGTTCTTC. Full variable domain (missing parts from reference TRBV5-8 and TRBJ2-1): EAGVTQSPTHLIKTRGQQATLRCSPISGHTSVYWYQQALGLGLQFLLWYDEGEERNRGNFPPRFSGRQFPNYSSELNVNALELEDSALYLCASSLSRIHEQFFGPGTRLTVL.

Many counts were recorded for this clonotype. The J gene is TRBJ2-1, the V gene TRBV24-1; TRBD2 aligns across 8 bases. Germline V gene sequence: CDR1 KGHDR, CDR2 SFDVKD. With V trimmed by 5 bases and J by 4 bases, 6 bases remained unmatched. CDR3 length: 15 residues. This CDR3 is CATSVSGGVYNEQFF. The CDR3 DNA follows: TGTGCCACCAGTGTTTCGGGAGGGGTATACAATGAGCAGTTCTTC.

This clonotype was seen repeatedly, ten times or more. The rearrangement joins TRBV4-2 to TRBJ1-2; TRBD1 agrees at 9 bases. Germline assignment: CDR1 LGHNA and CDR2 YNFKEQ. The CDR3 spans 17 residues. Trimming took 1 base from V and 3 from J; bases not matched to a gene: 9. The CDR3 nucleotides are TGTGCCAGCAGCCAAGTAGGGGACAGGGCTACCCACTATGGCTACACCTTC. Its protein product is CASSQVGDRATHYGYTF.

This clonotype came up a few times. V usage is TRBV3-1 and J usage is TRBJ2-7; no definite D call. With 2 bases removed from V and 0 bases from J, the gap between germline ends came to 8 bases. The germline V gene encodes CDR1 LGHDT and CDR2 YNNKEL (reference sequence). The CDR3 consists of 14 residues. The CDR3 DNA sequence: TGTGCCAGCAGCCAATATCCGAGCTCCTACGAGCAGTACTTC. It is translated as CASSQYPSSYEQYF.

The chain employs TRBV3-1 and TRBJ2-6; D is ambiguous. Germline V lookup: CDR1 LGHDT, CDR2 YNNKEL (reference sequence). The CDR3 length is 17 residues. The V and J ends lost 0 bases and 2 bases respectively, with 11 bases between them. The CDR3 region is CASSQEELQPGANVLTF. CDR3 in DNA: TGTGCCAGCAGCCAAGAGGAGCTGCAACCTGGGGCCAACGTCCTGACTTTC.

This clonotype was counted many times. This rearrangement joins TRBV5-1 to TRBJ1-5; D is uncertain. Trimming removed 0 bases at V and 4 bases at J, with 8 bases between. Germline assignment: CDR1 SGHRS and CDR2 YFSETQ. The CDR3 covers 14 residues. CDR3 DNA: TGCGCCAGCAGCTTGGAGTCAGGTAATCAGCCCCAGCATTTT. Protein sequence: CASSLESGNQPQHF.

This clonotype was seen repeatedly, ten times or more. The chain employs TRBV12-3 or TRBV12-4 and TRBJ2-5, with 7 positions matching TRBD2. This CDR3 spans 15 amino acids. V lost 3 bases to trimming and J lost 5 bases; unmatched junction nucleotides: 9. DNA for the CDR3: TGTGCCAGCAGTTTCCCGCTAGCGGTGGGGGAGACCCAGTACTTC. Translating it yields CASSFPLAVGETQYF.

This clonotype has ten or more counts. The rearrangement joins TRBV19 to TRBJ2-5, with no clear D. V was trimmed by 7 bases and J by 5 bases, leaving 11 bases between them. CDR3 length: 12 amino acids. Germline V lookup: CDR1 LNHDA, CDR2 SQIVND (reference sequence). The CDR3 protein is CASKGEQETQYF. The DNA for the CDR3 is TGTGCCAGTAAAGGCGAACAGGAGACCCAGTACTTC.

In its sample, this clonotype was seen many times. This chain connects TRBV27 to TRBJ1-1, with a tentative D call TRBD1 (5 bases). The CDR3 runs to 15 residues. The germline V gene has CDR1 MNHEY and CDR2 SMNVEV (reference sequence). V dropped 2 bases and J dropped 5 bases, with 15 bases sitting between them. Written as DNA, the CDR3 is TGTGCCAGCAGTTTAAGCGGGGGGATGGGGACTGAAGCTTTCTTT. This sequence encodes CASSLSGGMGTEAFF.

In its sample, this clonotype was seen many times. The V gene is TRBV11-3, the J gene TRBJ2-5; 13 bases map to TRBD2. Germline CDR1 and CDR2: SGHNT and YENEEA. The length of the CDR3 is 16 residues. Unmatched junction bases numbered 4, after V lost 1 base and J lost 5 bases. CDR3 nucleotide sequence: TGTGCCAGCAGCTTAGGGACTAGCGGGAGCGGGGAGACCCAGTACTTC. Its translation is CASSLGTSGSGETQYF.

This chain joins TRBV19 and TRBJ2-1; D is undetermined. Germline CDR1 and CDR2: LNHDA and SQIVND (reference sequence). V was shortened by 3 bases and J by 10 bases, with 7 bases between the two germline ends. The CDR3 contains 11 residues. CDR3 residues: CASSIGPEQFF. The CDR3 nucleotides read TGTGCCAGTAGTATTGGACCGGAGCAGTTCTTC.

Ten or more counts support this clonotype. The chain combines TRBV5-1 with TRBJ2-3, with a tentative D call TRBD1 (6 bases). Germline V CDR1 and CDR2: SGHRS, YFSETQ. This CDR3 spans 15 amino acids. Trimming took 4 bases from V and 5 from J, leaving 17 bases between them. The CDR3 protein is CASSRDAQGGDTQYF. The CDR3 DNA reads as TGCGCCAGCAGCCGCGATGCACAGGGTGGAGATACGCAGTATTTT.

This clonotype was found once. This clone may be a read error of a much larger clone one base away. This chain connects TRBV29-1 to TRBJ2-3; 7 bases agree with TRBD2. Germline V lookup: CDR1 SQVTM, CDR2 ANQGSEA. This CDR3 spans 16 amino acids. DNA of the CDR3: TGCAGCGTTGAATACTCCTCTAGCGGACGCACAGATACGCGGTATTTT. Residues: CSVEYSSSGRTDTRYF.

Only a few counts were recorded for this clonotype. The chain uses TRBV20-1 and TRBJ2-5; D not resolved. This CDR3 is built from 10 residues. The germline gives CDR1 DFQATT, CDR2 SNEGSKA (reference sequence). Trimming left V 0 bases short and J 7 bases short, with 3 bases between. The DNA of the CDR3 is TGCAGTGCTAGAGAAGGGACCCAGTACTTC. Translating it yields CSAREGTQYF.

Regarding this clonotype: This may arise from a read error, as a much more abundant clone is one base away. V and J are TRBV3-1 and TRBJ2-1; perhaps TRBD2 as D (5 bases). Germline V gives CDR1 LGHDT, CDR2 YNNKEL (reference sequence). The CDR3 sequence is 17 residues long. Trimming shortened V by 4 bases and J by 3 bases, and 19 bases separated the two germline ends. The CDR3 reads CASSLQSAAVYYNEQFF. In DNA, the CDR3 is TGTGCCAGCAGCCTTCAAAGTGCAGCGGTTTACTACAATGAGCAGTTCTTC.

The sample holds a few counts of this clonotype. The chain recombines TRBV6-5 with TRBJ2-3; no firm D call. This CDR3 is built from 12 residues. Trimming stripped 2 bases from V and 4 bases from J, with 4 bases between. CDR1 and CDR2 (germline): MNHEY, SVGAGI. In DNA form, the CDR3 reads TGTGCCAGCAGTTACGAGGCAGATACGCAGTATTTT. It is translated as CASSYEADTQYF.

This clonotype was detected ten times or more. The CDR3 DNA is TGTGCCAGTAGAGAACAGGGGGCCTATGAGCAGTTCTTC. This codes for CASREQGAYEQFF. This chain joins TRBV28 and TRBJ2-1; 9 bases match TRBD1. CDR3 length: 13 amino acids. With 9 bases clipped from V and 8 bases from J, the junction kept 8 bases outside the gene matches. Germline values: CDR1 MDHEN, CDR2 SYDVKM.

Remarks on this clonotype: This may be a read error: a much more frequent sequence differs by one nucleotide. The chain combines TRBV30 with TRBJ1-3; D unclear. This CDR3 comprises 14 residues. From germline, CDR1 is GTSNPN and CDR2 SVGIG (reference sequence). Trimming took off 5 bases at V and 4 bases at J, with 15 bases between the two ends. The CDR3 region is CAWSTRTSGNTIYF. CDR3 DNA: TGTGCCTGGTCTACCCGGACTTCGGGAAACACCATATATTTT.

The chain recombines TRBV4-2 with TRBJ2-7; 10 bases match TRBD2. The germline V gene has CDR1 LGHNA and CDR2 YNFKEQ. V lost 2 bases and J lost 2; bases outside the gene matches: 3. The CDR3 is 15 amino acids. DNA of the CDR3: TGTGCCAGCAGCCAACGGACTAGCGGAACCTACGAGCAGTACTTC. Translating gives CASSQRTSGTYEQYF.